Sequencing of this T cell receptor (beta chain) was carried out in a study of response to subunit inactivated influenza vaccine. General study findings and limits: Authors suggested each seasonal influenza vaccination recruits few new T cells.

MiXCR, applied by TCRdb to the RT-PCR reads, yields one record per CDR3 protein. The data contain about 650,000 distinct CDR3 sequences, 15% to 19% of them singletons. A note on this clonotype: What it binds is not known.

J lost 6 bases, V lost 2 bases, and 6 bases had no gene match. The CDR3 contains 13 residues. Germline V gene lookup returns CDR1 DFQATT and CDR2 SNEGSKA (reference sequence). This receptor was taken from a man between 45 and 60 years old who received an inactivated influenza vaccine. The source material was PBMCs from blood, sampled 12 days after vaccination. The V gene is TRBV20-1, the J gene TRBJ1-1; 7 nucleotides align to TRBD1. The CDR3 nucleotides are TGCAGTGCTAGAAGGACAGGCCTCCCTGAAGCTTTCTTT. Amino acid sequence: CSARRTGLPEAFF.